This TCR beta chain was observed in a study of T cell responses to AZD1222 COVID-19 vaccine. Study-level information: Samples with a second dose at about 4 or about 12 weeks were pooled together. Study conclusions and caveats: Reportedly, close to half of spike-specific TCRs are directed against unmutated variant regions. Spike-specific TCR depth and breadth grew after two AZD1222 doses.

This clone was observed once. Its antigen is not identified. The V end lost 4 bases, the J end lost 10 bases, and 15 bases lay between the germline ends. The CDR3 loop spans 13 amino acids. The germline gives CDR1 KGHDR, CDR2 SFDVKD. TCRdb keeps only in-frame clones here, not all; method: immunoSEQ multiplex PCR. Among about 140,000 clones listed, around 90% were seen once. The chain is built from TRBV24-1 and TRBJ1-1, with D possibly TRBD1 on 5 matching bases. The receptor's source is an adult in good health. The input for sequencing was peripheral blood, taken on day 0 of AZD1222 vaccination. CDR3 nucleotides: TGTGCCACCAGTGACCCAGGGTTCAATGGAGCTTTCTTT. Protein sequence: CATSDPGFNGAFF.